What follows is one T cell receptor beta chain and its context. Per the original data handling: Scientists estimated how many nucleated cells there were by amplifying reference gene primers. Profiled with immunoSEQ multiplex PCR; TCRdb holds only in-frame clones, not every one. V, J and clone size derive from that table, while D and trimming were established from the DNA sequence. There are under 400,000 clones in the sample; around 91% occur only once, and about 7% lies in the top ten. These data are taken from a study of blood T cell repertoires in COVID-19. Across the study: Specimens from acute and convalescent COVID-19 originated in the United States, Italy and Spain. Sources were T cells, B-cell-depleted T cells, or PBMCs; the material itself was cDNA or gDNA.

The sequenced material came from peripheral blood. This sequence originates from a man younger than 35 with active or convalescent COVID-19.

As DNA, the CDR3 is TGTGCCAGCTCTGGCGGGGGCTCAGATACGCAGTATTTT. Protein sequence: CASSGGGSDTQYF. The chain has TRBV9 and TRBJ2-3; D is possibly TRBD2 (7 bases). V shed 7 bases and J shed 4 bases, with 13 bases lying between them. The germline gives CDR1 SGDLS, CDR2 YYNGEE. CDR3 size: 13 residues.